The text below deals with one T cell receptor beta chain. The antigen it recognizes is unknown. The input lacks base qualities; no much larger clone sits a single base away. This sample is part of a study of shared clonotypes between healthy human individuals (dated by TCRdb to about 2020). Background for the entire study: The cohort included a few men and two women between 18 and 49 years of age. For each donor, three plates each were used for CD4 naive and CD4 memory, two plates were used for CD8 naive, and one plate was used for CD8 memory. Leukapheresis yielded between about 0.85 and 10 billion PBMCs per donor. Libraries were prepared and TCR repertoires were sequenced by different laboratories using diverse techniques, in order to increase sequencing depth and limit assay-specific biases. The study deeply sequenced blood TCR repertoires of about 5 healthy adults to estimate repertoire size and the extent of clonotype sharing between individuals.

TCR CDR3 regions were amplified from genomic DNA by multiplex PCR using the deep immunoSEQ assay. Genomic DNA extracted from each cell subset was distributed evenly over all wells of several immunoSEQ 96-well plates, and each plate served as one replicate. Each replicate PCR for sorted subsets received about 0.2 ug genomic DNA, equal to roughly 33,000 T cell genomes. The purified libraries were quantified using a Qubit 3.0 fluorometer, sized with a Bioanalyzer 2100, and then quantified again using the KAPA Library Quantification kit. Each immunoSEQ 96-well plate was sequenced on its own single-read 150-cycle Illumina NextSeq 550 flow cell. In the paper's pipeline: Because only junctional sequences without quality scores were contained in the immunoSEQ output, filtering matching that applied to full-length reads could not be performed. To assign V/J genes and CDR3, sequences were annotated using PyIR, a Python wrapper for IgBLAST v1.9, with IMGT germline references. Reads with weak V/J assignments (E-value above 1e-6), missing CDR3, stop codons, out-of-frame junctions, or ambiguous translated residues were removed. V3J clonotypes were defined as sequences sharing an identical inferred V gene, J gene, and CDR3 amino acid sequence. To compute the percentage overlap between repertoires, the number of shared unique clonotypes was divided by the size of the smaller repertoire. Repertoire richness was assessed with RTK rarefaction, the Chao1 estimator, and Recon v2.1 estimates of unobserved clonotypes. OLGA was used to compute generation probabilities for all TCRbeta clonotypes that the gDNA method yielded from a few donors. TCRdb mirrors the immuneACCESS table, restricted to in-frame sequences. Some clones are absent from its copies; in checked studies, under half trace to an unresolved V gene, and the reason for the others is unknown. V and J calls and clone size are given by that table; D and trimming were obtained from the DNA. In this sample the table shows some 1,100,000 clones, around 82% of which occur a single time. The leading ten clones occupy 0.5% to 0.6% of the sample.

The germline V gene provides CDR1 SGHNT and CDR2 YENEEA. V trim: 1 base; J trim: 1 base; unmatched bases: 6. Taken from cysteine to phenylalanine, the CDR3 has 16 residues. Only the CDR3 portion is preserved as DNA: 48 bases, with reading frame beginning at the first base. The donors were healthy, HIV-negative adults with no recently reported acute infections or vaccinations. Only Caucasian adults living in Nashville, Tennessee, USA were represented among the donors. Magnetic negative selection was used to enrich CD4+ T cells, after which naive cells were positively selected on CD45RA and the negative fraction became the memory subset. After blood collection by leukapheresis, PBMCs were isolated using Ficoll-Histopaque density gradient centrifugation and then cryopreserved in the vapor phase of liquid nitrogen. Purity and quantity of every magnetically sorted T cell population were checked by analytical flow cytometry. From each sorted fraction, genomic DNA was isolated and quantified by UV absorbance on a Nanodrop 2000c.

General findings and caveats noted by the study authors: Sampling was restricted to blood, and TCR repertoires in tissues likely differ from the TCR repertoires found in blood. Pairwise subsampling indicated that sequencing depth was expected to affect the degree of clonotype sharing among donors. The genetic and exposure-history diversity represented was limited by the small number of donors. Naive subsets generally had larger estimated clonotype richness than memory subsets did. Rarefaction of sorted-subset datasets indicated incomplete sequencing despite the large sequencing depth. Clonotypes shared by all four sorted-subset donors showed higher generation probabilities than non-shared clonotypes. About 5% of naive CD4, roughly 3.6% of naive CD8, roughly 2.4% of memory CD4, and roughly 0.4% of memory CD8 clonotypes were shared across a few donors.

Sequenced: memory CD4+ T cells from PBMCs. Taken with the paper, the label for cell subset or site translates to: CD45RA-negative fraction. The TCR was taken from a man younger than 35 in good health. Some clones in this sample may be carry-over from other donors' samples. The chain was built from TRBV11-3 and TRBJ1-1, with 7 central nucleotides matching TRBD1. The nucleotide sequence reads as follows: TGTGCCAGCAGCTTAGGACAGGGTAGAGGGAACACTGAAGCTTTCTTT. Translation gives CASSLGQGRGNTEAFF.